Sequencing of this T cell receptor beta chain was carried out in a study of CD8 T cells in ankylosing spondylitis (dated by TCRdb to 2015 to 2018). About the full investigation: The study profiled T cell receptor beta repertoires in healthy donors and ankylosing spondylitis patients to find disease-linked TCR variants. Peripheral blood was sampled, and synovial fluid was additionally collected from ankylosing spondylitis patients. The full study cohort was made up of over 20 ankylosing spondylitis patients and 108 healthy donors. Results and caveats for the whole study, not just this receptor: Significant enrichment of the disease-linked clones was reported in matched synovial fluid samples from ankylosing spondylitis patients. A TCR beta motif of several highly homologous amino acid variants appeared characteristic of blood from ankylosing spondylitis patients. Some TCR beta motif variants had previously been reported in synovial fluid and blood of reactive arthritis patients, which suggested common disease-initiation mechanisms. The disease-linked clones showed a CD8+ phenotype and occurred at relatively low frequencies in peripheral blood.

This clonotype was picked up a small number of times. What antigen it recognizes has not been identified. No base qualities exist here, and no much larger clone lies one base off it. Sequenced using an Illumina HiSeq 2500. Quantitative 5'-RACE with molecular barcodes was used to prepare TCR beta libraries. In the paper's pipeline: Disease-linked TCR variants were identified with a new computational method built on a probabilistic model of VDJ rearrangement. The raw public data were reprocessed by TCRdb itself: fastp quality trimming at Q25, MiXCR clonotype calling, in-frame beta chains only. Each CDR3 protein gets just one entry, which takes the most common genes and DNA from the rows behind it. The V and J calls come from TCRdb's annotation, not from the publication. Here the sample has more than 400,000 distinct CDR3 sequences; over 4% occur a single time. The ten top clones hold around 3.4% of the sample.

V drops 3 bases and J drops 4 bases, leaving 16 bases in between. The CDR3 numbers 15 residues from cysteine through phenylalanine. The entry retains the CDR3 DNA only, 45 bases that are in frame from base 1. The germline V gene (reference sequence) yields DFQATT for CDR1 and SNEGSKA for CDR2. The TCR comes from a male donor with ankylosing spondylitis. The sequence is built from TRBV20-1 and TRBJ1-5; no D gene is confidently identified. Sequenced input: blood, either unsorted or a sorted T cell fraction (not recorded which). The CDR3 region: CSASFSGLYNQPQHF. The base sequence is TGCAGTGCTAGCTTCTCCGGGTTGTATAATCAGCCCCAGCATTTT.